This T cell receptor (beta chain) is from a study of molecular identifiers for immune sequencing clone quantification. Study-wide findings and caveats: Spiked Jurkat TCR RNA equivalent to one cell reportedly surfaced among over 850,000 naive cells. Underestimated sizes of highly expanded clones could result from identical TCR molecules that share a barcode. Effector cells had over 98% of their molecules in clones above 20 RNA copies, while naive cells had under 1%.

CD8+CD4-CCR7+CD45RA+ cells were sorted as naive CD8 T cells. Each CDR3 protein is one row after TCRdb ran MiXCR on the PCR reads. Of 250,000 to 350,000 distinct CDR3 sequences listed, 20% to 25% are singletons. Ten or more counts support this clonotype. No antigen is known for it. The CDR3 extends over 14 amino acids. V lost 5 bases and J 0 bases, leaving 10 bases between the germline ends. Material for sequencing was naive CD8+ T cells from blood, with Jurkat cell RNA spiked in. Subset defined: FACS-sorted CD8+CD4-CCR7+CD45RA+ naive T cells. This sequence joins TRBV12-3 or TRBV12-4 and TRBJ1-1; D gene unclear. This TCR derives from a human donor in good health. Some libraries in this study had Jurkat cell RNA spiked in. The CDR3 reads CASSLLGLNTEAFF. The CDR3 DNA reads TGTGCCAGCAGTCTCCTAGGACTGAACACTGAAGCTTTCTTT.